This T cell receptor beta chain was recovered during a study of cytomegalovirus exposure and HLA in healthy donors. General study findings and limits: The authors listed around 150 TCR beta chains as cytomegalovirus-associated. CMV serostatus was the sole immune exposure data available.

PCR amplification relied on 60 Vbeta primers (plus 13 Jbeta primers). Using immunoSEQ multiplex PCR, the repertoire was profiled, and TCRdb retains in-frame clones only, with some absent. Of fewer than 200,000 clones listed, around 75% are singletons. About this clone: Antigen unknown.

Germline assignment: CDR1 LNHNV and CDR2 YYDKDF (reference sequence). The CDR3 has 13 amino acids. Germline trimming cut 10 bases from V and 3 bases from J; bases unmatched to any gene: 6. The TCR was taken from a female donor in good health and CMV-seronegative. Sequenced input: PBMCs. V gene TRBV15 combines with J gene TRBJ2-3, with 8 bases identical to TRBD1. The CDR3 nucleotides read TGTGCCAGCAGAGGACAGGGAACAGATACGCAGTATTTT. Translation gives CASRGQGTDTQYF.